These T cell receptor beta chains were read from a single sample in a study of cytomegalovirus exposure and HLA in healthy donors. Libraries were prepared by immunoSEQ multiplex PCR; TCRdb keeps only in-frame clonotypes and omits some of them. The sample records more than 95,000 clones, 77% being singletons. Sequencing input: PBMCs. Source of these receptors: a woman in her thirties or forties in good health and CMV-seropositive. The CDR3 runs from the conserved cysteine through the conserved F or W. Fields, in order: clone size, V gene, J gene, D gene, CDR3 DNA, CDR3 protein. A D gene is named only where the DNA matches it firmly. Clone size is given for some rows only: seen once, a few or many times, or a class if the clone is expanded.

size: -; V: TRBV30; J: TRBJ2-1; D: TRBD1; DNA: TGTGCCTGGAGTGTCGATGGGGACAGGGGCGATGAGCAGTTCTTC; CDR3: CAWSVDGDRGDEQFF
size: few; V: TRBV25-1; J: TRBJ1-2; D: -; DNA: TGTGCCAGCAGTGACTTTATCCGGGGGGAAATTGATGGCTACACCTTC; CDR3: CASSDFIRGEIDGYTF
size: -; V: TRBV29-1; J: TRBJ1-1; D: -; DNA: TGCAGCACCGGGATTAAGGACACTGAAGCTTTCTTT; CDR3: CSTGIKDTEAFF
size: -; V: TRBV2; J: TRBJ1-2; D: -; DNA: TGTGCCAGCAGTGAGACCGGAGGAAGTGGCTACACCTTC; CDR3: CASSETGGSGYTF
size: -; V: TRBV18; J: TRBJ2-1; D: TRBD2; DNA: TGTGCCAGCTCACCTGGGGCGGGAGAAGGCGAGCAGTTCTTC; CDR3: CASSPGAGEGEQFF
size: -; V: TRBV7-8; J: TRBJ2-3; D: -; DNA: TGTGCCAGCAGCTACCGGGAATACACAGATACGCAGTATTTT; CDR3: CASSYREYTDTQYF
size: -; V: TRBV5-6; J: TRBJ2-6; D: -; DNA: TGTGCCAGCAGCATCCAGACATTCTCTGGGGCCAACGTCCTGACTTTC; CDR3: CASSIQTFSGANVLTF
size: -; V: TRBV30; J: TRBJ1-5; D: -; DNA: TGTGCCTGGAGTGTATACAGGGCCGAGCCCCAGCATTTT; CDR3: CAWSVYRAEPQHF
size: -; V: TRBV4-1; J: TRBJ2-3; D: -; DNA: TGCGCCAGCAGCCATCACACCCGGGAGAATACGCAGTATTTT; CDR3: CASSHHTRENTQYF
size: once; V: TRBV19; J: TRBJ1-4; D: -; DNA: TGTGCCAGTAGTATCGGGAGTTCGAGTGAAAAACTGTTTTTT; CDR3: CASSIGSSSEKLFF
size: -; V: TRBV2; J: TRBJ1-1; D: -; DNA: TGTGCCAGCAGTGCGGGACACCCGAACACTGAAGCTTTCTTT; CDR3: CASSAGHPNTEAFF
size: -; V: TRBV28; J: TRBJ2-7; D: TRBD2; DNA: TGTGCCAGCAGGCAACTAGCGGGGGCCTACGAGCAGTACTTC; CDR3: CASRQLAGAYEQYF
size: -; V: TRBV11-2; J: TRBJ2-1; D: TRBD2; DNA: TGTGCCAGCAGAGGACTAGCGGGAGTTGGCAATGAGCAGTTCTTC; CDR3: CASRGLAGVGNEQFF
size: few; V: TRBV11-2; J: TRBJ2-5; D: -; DNA: TGTGCCAGCAGCCCCCGACAGCGCCAAGAGACCCAGTACTTC; CDR3: CASSPRQRQETQYF
size: -; V: TRBV6-5; J: TRBJ2-7; D: -; DNA: TGTGCCAGCAGTTACTCTGGAAGGGGACACCTCTACGAGCAGTACTTC; CDR3: CASSYSGRGHLYEQYF
size: few; V: TRBV7-6; J: TRBJ2-3; D: TRBD2; DNA: TGTGCCAGCAGCCTTGGGGCTAGCGGAAGAGATACGCAGTATTTT; CDR3: CASSLGASGRDTQYF
size: -; V: TRBV30; J: TRBJ1-2; D: -; DNA: TGTGCCTGTATCCTGGCGGGGGGAAATGGCTACACCTTC; CDR3: CACILAGGNGYTF
size: -; V: TRBV7-9; J: TRBJ2-1; D: TRBD2; DNA: TGTGCCAGCAGCTTACAAAGCGGGAGTGGGTATGAGCAGTTCTTC; CDR3: CASSLQSGSGYEQFF
size: -; V: TRBV18; J: TRBJ1-1; D: -; DNA: TGTGCCAGCTCACCGCTGAGGGTCCCAGAGACTGAAGCTTTCTTT; CDR3: CASSPLRVPETEAFF
size: -; V: TRBV15; J: TRBJ2-7; D: -; DNA: TGTGCCACCAGCAGAGGGATGGACAGCTCCTACGAGCAGTACTTC; CDR3: CATSRGMDSSYEQYF
size: -; V: TRBV7-6; J: TRBJ2-5; D: TRBD2; DNA: TGTGCCAGCAGCTCTAGCGGGACCCGAGTGGAGACCCAGTACTTC; CDR3: CASSSSGTRVETQYF
size: -; V: TRBV9; J: TRBJ1-1; D: -; DNA: TGTGCCAGCAGCATACAGGGAAACACTGAAGCTTTCTTT; CDR3: CASSIQGNTEAFF
size: -; V: TRBV28; J: TRBJ1-4; D: -; DNA: TGTGCCAGCAGTTTATGGGCATCTCCGGGTAGGGAAAAACTGTTTTTT; CDR3: CASSLWASPGREKLFF
size: -; V: TRBV5-1; J: TRBJ2-7; D: TRBD1; DNA: TGCGCCAGCATGAAGAACCGGGACAGTTACGAGCAGTACTTC; CDR3: CASMKNRDSYEQYF
size: -; V: TRBV30; J: TRBJ2-2; D: TRBD2; DNA: TGTGCCTGGAGTGTCCCCGGGGGGAAAGGGGAGCTGTTTTTT; CDR3: CAWSVPGGKGELFF
size: -; V: TRBV4-1; J: TRBJ2-3; D: TRBD2; DNA: TGCGCCAGCAGCCAGGATAGCGGGAGTAGAACAGATACGCAGTATTTT; CDR3: CASSQDSGSRTDTQYF
size: -; V: TRBV5-4; J: TRBJ1-4; D: TRBD1; DNA: TGTGCCAGCAGCGGGGGACAGGCTGAAAAACTGTTTTTT; CDR3: CASSGGQAEKLFF
size: -; V: TRBV11-2; J: TRBJ2-1; D: -; DNA: TGTGCCAGCAGCTTAGATCGTCGGGGCAATGAGCAGTTCTTC; CDR3: CASSLDRRGNEQFF
size: -; V: TRBV9; J: TRBJ2-5; D: -; DNA: TGTGCCAGCAGCGTAGCCCTCGGAGGGGAGACCCAGTACTTC; CDR3: CASSVALGGETQYF
size: -; V: TRBV6-5; J: TRBJ2-7; D: TRBD2; DNA: TGTGCCAGCAGTTATCCCAGCGGGAGCTCCTACGAGCAGTACTTC; CDR3: CASSYPSGSSYEQYF
size: -; V: TRBV5-4; J: TRBJ2-6; D: -; DNA: TGTGCCAGCAGCCGGGAAACCCGCTCTGGGGCCAACGTCCTGACTTTC; CDR3: CASSRETRSGANVLTF